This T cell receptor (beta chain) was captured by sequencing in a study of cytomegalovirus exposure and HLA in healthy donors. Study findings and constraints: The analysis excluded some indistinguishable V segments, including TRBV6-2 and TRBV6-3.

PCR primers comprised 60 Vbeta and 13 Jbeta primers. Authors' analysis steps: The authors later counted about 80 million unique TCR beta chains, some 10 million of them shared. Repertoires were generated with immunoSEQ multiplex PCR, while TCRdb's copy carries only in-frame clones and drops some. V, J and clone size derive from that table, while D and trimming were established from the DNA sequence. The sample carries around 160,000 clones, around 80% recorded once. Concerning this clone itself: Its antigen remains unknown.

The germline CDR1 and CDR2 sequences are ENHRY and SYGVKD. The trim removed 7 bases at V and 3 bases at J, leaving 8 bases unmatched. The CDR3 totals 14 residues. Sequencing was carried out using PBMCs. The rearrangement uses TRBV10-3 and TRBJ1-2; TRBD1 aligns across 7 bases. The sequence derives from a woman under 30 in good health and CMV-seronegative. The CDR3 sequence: CAITRGQVDYGYTF. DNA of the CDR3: TGTGCCATCACCAGAGGACAGGTCGACTATGGCTACACCTTC.